Listed below are T cell receptor beta chains from one sample, sequenced in a study of blood T cell repertoires in COVID-19. The method was immunoSEQ multiplex PCR; TCRdb's version includes in-frame clones alone and lacks a portion of them. This table holds approximately 100,000 clones, over 75% found once. Sequenced sample: peripheral blood. The receptors originated from an older woman with acute or convalescent COVID-19. Both conserved end residues are part of each CDR3. The order of the fields is J gene, clone size, V gene, D gene, CDR3 DNA, CDR3 protein. A D gene is named only where the DNA matches it firmly. Clone sizes are given selectively: once, few, many, or a class where the clone is expanded.

>TRBJ2-6|.|TRBV27|.
TGTGCCAGCAGTTTATCGGACACTGGGGCCAACGTCCTGACTTTC
CASSLSDTGANVLTF
>TRBJ2-2|.|TRBV12-3/TRBV12-4|.
TGTGCCAGCAGTTTGGACAGGGAGCTGTTTTTT
CASSLDRELFF
>TRBJ1-2|.|TRBV2|.
TGTGCCAGCGGCGAGGCTCGGAAAACTAACTATGGCTACACCTTC
CASGEARKTNYGYTF
>TRBJ1-2|.|TRBV14|.
TGTGCCAGCAGCCAAGTAGGACGGGGGAATAGCTACACCTTC
CASSQVGRGNSYTF
>TRBJ2-2|.|TRBV7-3|.
TGTGCCAGCAGCTTAAACAACCGGGAGCTGTTTTTT
CASSLNNRELFF
>TRBJ1-6|.|TRBV7-9|.
TGTGCCAGCAGCTTTGATGCGATCCAGGCGGGTTCACCCCTCCACTTT
CASSFDAIQAGSPLHF
>TRBJ1-2|.|TRBV6-5|TRBD1
TGTGCCAGCAGTTACTCCGCTTGGACAGGCTATGGCTACACCTTC
CASSYSAWTGYGYTF
>TRBJ2-5|.|TRBV7-2|TRBD2
TGTGCCAGCAGCTTAGGACCCCAGCGGGAGGGGGAGACCCAGTACTTC
CASSLGPQREGETQYF
>TRBJ2-2|.|TRBV19|.
TGTGCCAGCGGAACGGGGGTCGGGCCCGGGGAGCTGTTTTTT
CASGTGVGPGELFF
>TRBJ2-1|.|TRBV10-1|TRBD1
TGCGCCAGCAGTGAGTGGACAGGTTTTAGCTCCTACAATGAGCAGTTCTTC
CASSEWTGFSSYNEQFF
>TRBJ2-3|.|TRBV9|.
TGTGCCAGCAGCCCCCCCCAGGGTATCACAGATACGCAGTATTTT
CASSPPQGITDTQYF
>TRBJ1-5|.|TRBV2|.
TGTGCCAGCAGTGACACGGTTCAGCCCCAGCATTTT
CASSDTVQPQHF
>TRBJ1-2|.|TRBV28|.
TGTGCCAGCAGTACCCGGACAGTTCATGGCTACACCTTC
CASSTRTVHGYTF
>TRBJ1-1|once|TRBV3-1/TRBV3-2|TRBD1
TGTGCCAGCAGCCATCACAGGGGACGGAACACTGAAGCTTTCTTT
CASSHHRGRNTEAFF
>TRBJ2-3|.|TRBV6-5|TRBD1
TGTGCCAGCAGTTCCTTACGACAGGGGGCGAAGGATACGCAGTATTTT
CASSSLRQGAKDTQYF
>TRBJ1-1|.|TRBV6-5|TRBD1
TGTGCCAGCAGTTTGGGACAGGGCCGTACTGAAGCTTTCTTT
CASSLGQGRTEAFF
>TRBJ1-1|.|TRBV19|.
TGTGCCAGTAGTAACGCGGGCTGGGTGAACACTGAAGCTTTCTTT
CASSNAGWVNTEAFF
>TRBJ2-2|.|TRBV11-3|.
TGTGCCAGCAGCCTAGCCGGGACTCATAACACCGGGGAGCTGTTTTTT
CASSLAGTHNTGELFF
>TRBJ1-5|.|TRBV27|.
TGTGCCAGCAGTTTTGGTCCGAACTATAGCAATCAGCCCCAGCATTTT
CASSFGPNYSNQPQHF
>TRBJ1-2|.|TRBV27|.
TGTGCCAGCCTTACAGGGAGAGGCTTTGGCGGCTACACCTTC
CASLTGRGFGGYTF
>TRBJ2-3|.|TRBV6-6|TRBD1
TGTGCCAGCAGTTACTCTGGCAGGGGGAAAGATACGCAGTATTTT
CASSYSGRGKDTQYF
>TRBJ1-4|.|TRBV7-8|.
TGTGCCAGCAGCTTAACCAGGGATGGAAAACTGTTTTTT
CASSLTRDGKLFF
>TRBJ2-1|.|TRBV5-1|.
TGCGCCAGCAGCTCCGACCGGGTCTCCTACAATGAGCAGTTCTTC
CASSSDRVSYNEQFF
>TRBJ2-3|.|TRBV3-1/TRBV3-2|TRBD1
TGTGCCAGCAGCCAGGGACAGGGCCCACAAGATACGCAGTATTTT
CASSQGQGPQDTQYF
>TRBJ1-2|.|TRBV6-5|TRBD1
TGTGCCAGCAGAGGGCAGGGGGCGGGTAACTATGGCTACACCTTC
CASRGQGAGNYGYTF